One sample yielded the 31 T cell receptor beta chains listed below, sequenced in a study of blood T cell repertoires in COVID-19. Sequenced by immunoSEQ multiplex PCR; TCRdb stores in-frame clones only, minus some. Among about 100,000 clones listed, around nine tenths were seen once. What was sequenced was peripheral blood. The receptors stem from a woman aged 25 to 39 with acute or convalescent COVID-19.

The J gene is TRBJ1-2, the V gene TRBV9; possibly TRBD1 for D (5 bases). Trimming removed 2 bases from V and 6 bases from J, with 17 bases in between. Germline CDR1 SGDLS, CDR2 YYNGEE. The CDR3 contains 15 residues. The CDR3: CASSVGAMARDGYTF. The CDR3 region has the DNA TGTGCCAGCAGCGTCGGTGCCATGGCCAGGGATGGCTACACCTTC.

J is TRBJ2-1 and V is TRBV7-2; a possible D gene is TRBD2 (5 bases). Germline-derived CDR1 and CDR2 are SGHTA and FQGNSA. CDR3 length: 14 residues. V lost 1 base and J lost 4, with 8 bases in between. CDR3 protein: CASSLGGSYNEQFF. The CDR3 DNA reads TGTGCCAGCAGCTTAGGAGGGTCGTACAATGAGCAGTTCTTC.

V is TRBV6-2 or TRBV6-3 and J is TRBJ2-6; D possibly corresponds to TRBD1 (6 bases). CDR1 MNHEY and CDR2 SVGEGT come from the germline V gene. CDR3 length: 19 residues. V lost 5 bases and J 1 base, leaving 21 bases between the germline ends. CDR3 sequence (DNA): TGTGCCAGCAGTCCAAAGACAGGTAGTAGTTATTCTGGGGCCAACGTCCTGACTTTC. Translating gives CASSPKTGSSYSGANVLTF.

The chain recombines TRBV4-3 with TRBJ1-2, with 8 nucleotides matching TRBD1. V gave up 4 bases and J gave up 5 bases; unmatched junction bases: 6. This CDR3 has 14 residues. Germline assignment: CDR1 LGHNA and CDR2 YSLEER. This CDR3 reads CASSPGTGSYGYTF. CDR3 in DNA: TGCGCCAGCAGCCCAGGGACAGGTTCATATGGCTACACCTTC.

The chain is built from TRBV11-3 and TRBJ2-1; D perhaps matches TRBD2 (7 bases). The germline V and J ends were trimmed by 3 bases and 9 bases, with 12 bases remaining between them. There are 13 residues in the CDR3. The V gene's germline CDR1 is SGHNT and CDR2 YENEEA. In DNA, the CDR3 is TGTGCCAGCAGCTTCCCGGGGGGCCCTGAGCAGTTCTTC. Amino acids: CASSFPGGPEQFF.

The J gene is TRBJ2-7, the V gene TRBV6-2 or TRBV6-3; tentatively, D is TRBD2 (5 bases). There are 15 residues in the CDR3. With 2 bases removed from V and 2 bases from J, the gap between germline ends came to 13 bases. Germline lookup yields CDR1 MNHEY and CDR2 SVGEGT. CDR3 loop: CASSYPTGRAYEQYF. Here the CDR3 DNA reads TGTGCCAGCAGTTACCCCACGGGAAGGGCCTACGAGCAGTACTTC.

J is TRBJ2-3 and V is TRBV28; 9 bases are a match to TRBD2. CDR1 is MDHEN and CDR2 is SYDVKM in the germline V gene. V lost 5 bases, J lost 2 bases, and 11 bases stayed unmatched. CDR3 length: 17 amino acids. The CDR3 reads CASSPHLAGGLTDTQYF. CDR3 coding DNA: TGTGCCAGCAGTCCACATTTGGCGGGGGGGCTCACAGATACGCAGTATTTT.

The CDR3 coding sequence is TGTGCCAGCAGCTTAGGGACAGGGGGCATGAACACTGAAGCTTTCTTT. Its translation is CASSLGTGGMNTEAFF. This chain links TRBV7-9 with TRBJ1-1; 11 bases match TRBD1. With V trimmed by 1 base and J by 0 bases, 1 base remained unmatched. Looked up from germline, CDR1 is SEHNR and CDR2 is FQNEAQ (reference sequence). The CDR3 loop spans 16 amino acids.

The V and J genes are TRBV7-2 and TRBJ1-4; 10 bases align to TRBD1. Germline V lookup: CDR1 SGHTA, CDR2 FQGNSA. The junction had 16 bases not matched to a gene; V was cut back by 1 base and J by 8 bases. The CDR3 runs to 19 residues. The CDR3 loop reads CASSLDSWTGGGRREKLFF. Here the CDR3 DNA reads TGTGCCAGCAGCTTAGATTCTTGGACAGGGGGTGGGAGGAGAGAAAAACTGTTTTTT.

A few counts support this clone. J is TRBJ1-1 and V is TRBV25-1, with 7 bases that match TRBD1. V gave up 8 bases and J gave up 6 bases; unmatched junction bases: 9. This CDR3 contains 13 residues. Germline CDR1 is MGHDK and CDR2 is SYGVNS. This CDR3 is CASALQGRSEAFF. As DNA, the CDR3 is TGTGCCAGCGCCCTACAGGGGAGGTCTGAAGCTTTCTTT. Filled out from reference TRBV25-1 and TRBJ1-1, the complete variable domain reads EADIYQTPRYLVIGTGKKITLECSQTMGHDKMYWYQQDPGMELHLIHYSYGVNSTEKGDLSSESTVSRIRTEHFPLTLESARPSHTSQYLCASALQGRSEAFFGQGTRLTVV.

The chain recombines TRBV5-1 with TRBJ1-2; D unresolved. V was clipped by 4 bases and J by 6 bases, with 10 bases between them. CDR1 and CDR2 (germline): SGHRS, YFSETQ. This CDR3 region has 12 residues. The CDR3 DNA reads as TGCGCCAGCAGCACCTCAACAGATGGCTACACCTTC. It encodes CASSTSTDGYTF.

The rearrangement uses TRBV3-1 (or the pseudogene TRBV3-2) and TRBJ2-3; 8 bases line up with TRBD2. With V trimmed by 1 base and J by 14 bases, 5 bases remained unmatched. Germline values: CDR1 LGHDT, CDR2 YNNKEL (reference sequence). The CDR3 consists of 12 residues. This chain's CDR3 is CASSQGGLGPYF. The CDR3 nucleotides read TGTGCCAGCAGCCAAGGGGGACTAGGTCCGTATTTT.

The genes are TRBV12-3 or TRBV12-4 and TRBJ1-4; 7 bases match TRBD1. The CDR3 loop spans 12 amino acids. The trim removed 8 bases at V and 4 bases at J, leaving 1 base unmatched. The CDR3 reads CASQGGNEKLFF. In nucleotides, the CDR3 is TGTGCCAGCCAGGGGGGTAATGAAAAACTGTTTTTT.

V is TRBV30 and J is TRBJ1-6; the match to TRBD1 covers 10 bases. The trim removed 2 bases at V and 10 bases at J, leaving 14 bases unmatched. The CDR3 has 17 residues. Germline CDR1 is GTSNPN and CDR2 is SVGIG (reference sequence). This chain's CDR3 is CAWSQDQDRGTGSPLHF. CDR3 nucleotide sequence: TGTGCCTGGAGTCAGGACCAGGACAGGGGGACAGGATCACCCCTCCACTTT.

This chain links TRBV10-3 with TRBJ2-7, with D perhaps TRBD1 (6 bases). Trimming removed 4 bases at V and 7 bases at J, with 20 bases between. Germline assignment: CDR1 ENHRY and CDR2 SYGVKD. This CDR3 has 15 amino acids. CDR3 protein: CAISVGGYRDWEQYF. The DNA for the CDR3 is TGTGCCATCAGTGTAGGGGGATATAGGGATTGGGAGCAGTACTTC.

V gene TRBV5-4 combines with J gene TRBJ1-1; 7 nucleotides align to TRBD1. In germline, CDR1 is SGHNT, CDR2 YYREEE (reference sequence). The CDR3 spans 15 residues. Losses at the gene ends were 1 base for V and 0 bases for J; bases not matched to a gene: 3. CDR3 sequence: CASSLPGQMNTEAFF. In DNA, the CDR3 is TGTGCCAGCAGCTTGCCGGGACAGATGAACACTGAAGCTTTCTTT.

The genes are TRBV4-1 and TRBJ1-3; D is unresolved. CDR3 size: 16 residues. Trimming shortened V by 4 bases and J by 2 bases, and 15 bases separated the two germline ends. The germline V gene encodes CDR1 MGHRA and CDR2 YSYEKL. The CDR3 sequence is CASSLAATNTGNTIYF. The CDR3 DNA reads as TGCGCCAGCAGCCTCGCCGCGACAAATACTGGAAACACCATATATTTT.

V gene TRBV14 combines with J gene TRBJ1-1; D unclear. The CDR3 covers 13 residues. Germline lookup yields CDR1 SGHDN and CDR2 FVKESK. V lost 0 bases and J 4 bases, leaving 6 bases between the germline ends. DNA for the CDR3: TGTGCCAGCAGCCAAGAACGGGGCACTGAAGCTTTCTTT. Translated: CASSQERGTEAFF.

This chain uses TRBV4-1 with TRBJ2-2; 8 nucleotides line up with TRBD2. Germline V gives CDR1 MGHRA, CDR2 YSYEKL. V shed 4 bases and J 1 base; nucleotides not matched to a gene: 2. This CDR3 contains 15 residues. The CDR3 region has the DNA TGCGCCAGCAGCCGAAGCGGGGGGAACACCGGGGAGCTGTTTTTT. It codes for CASSRSGGNTGELFF.

V gene TRBV28 combines with J gene TRBJ1-5; D is possibly TRBD1 (6 bases). The CDR3 sequence is 14 residues long. Germline values: CDR1 MDHEN, CDR2 SYDVKM. The ends were cut back, 6 bases at V and 3 bases at J, with 12 bases in the middle. The CDR3 spells CASSTGSNNQPQHF. The CDR3 DNA sequence: TGTGCCAGCAGCACAGGGTCCAACAATCAGCCCCAGCATTTT. Filled out from reference TRBV28 and TRBJ1-5, the complete variable domain reads DVKVTQSSRYLVKRTGEKVFLECVQDMDHENMFWYRQDPGLGLRLIYFSYDVKMKEKGDIPEGYSVSREKKERFSLILESASTNQTSMYLCASSTGSNNQPQHFGDGTRLSIL.

J is TRBJ1-1 and V is TRBV27, with D perhaps matching TRBD1 (5 bases). CDR1 and CDR2 from the germline V gene are MNHEY and SMNVEV (reference sequence). The length of the CDR3 is 19 residues. The V end was cut by 2 bases, the J end by 0 bases, with 22 bases between. The CDR3: CASSLVGPQGPNMNTEAFF. DNA for the CDR3: TGTGCCAGCAGTTTAGTAGGTCCGCAGGGCCCTAACATGAACACTGAAGCTTTCTTT.

The J gene is TRBJ1-6, the V gene TRBV3-1 (or the pseudogene TRBV3-2), with a weak D call TRBD1 (5 bases). The CDR3 has 12 amino acids. Trimming cost V 5 bases and J 10 bases, with 9 bases left between them. The germline gives CDR1 LGHDT, CDR2 YNNKEL (reference sequence). CDR3 nucleotide sequence: TGTGCCAGCAGCTCGGCAGGGTCACCCCTCCACTTT. Translated, it gives CASSSAGSPLHF.

CDR3 protein: CASSDGTGQETQYF. The CDR3 DNA follows: TGTGCCAGCAGCGATGGGACAGGGCAAGAGACCCAGTACTTC. The chain couples TRBV9 to TRBJ2-5, with 9 positions matching TRBD1. Germline V CDR1 and CDR2: SGDLS, YYNGEE. Germline trimming cut 3 bases from V and 2 bases from J; bases unmatched to any gene: 2. This CDR3 is 14 amino acids long.

The chain carries TRBV6-5 and TRBJ1-5; the D gene is possibly TRBD1 (6 bases). Germline loops: CDR1 MNHEY, CDR2 SVGAGI. The V end lost 8 bases, the J end lost 4 bases, and 9 bases lay between the germline ends. This CDR3 region has 12 residues. The chain's CDR3 is CASSRGNQPQHF. The CDR3 nucleotides read TGTGCCAGCTCCAGGGGAAATCAGCCCCAGCATTTT.

This chain uses TRBV5-1 with TRBJ2-7, with 7 nucleotides matching TRBD1. There are 14 residues in the CDR3. CDR1 is SGHRS, CDR2 YFSETQ, per germline. Losses at the gene ends were 0 bases for V and 4 bases for J; bases not matched to a gene: 4. The CDR3 coding sequence is TGCGCCAGCAGCTTGGCCCCAGGGGGATACGAGCAGTACTTC. Protein product: CASSLAPGGYEQYF.

The CDR3: CASSYSGASGYYEQYF. The CDR3 DNA sequence: TGTGCCAGCAGTTACTCGGGGGCTAGCGGCTACTACGAGCAGTACTTC. The chain joins TRBV6-2 or TRBV6-3 to TRBJ2-7, with D tentatively TRBD2 (7 bases). The CDR3 totals 16 residues. Germline V gene lookup returns CDR1 MNHEY and CDR2 SVGEGT. Between the trimmed V and J ends, which lost 0 bases and 3 bases, there was a span of 15 bases.

The V gene is TRBV3-1 (or the pseudogene TRBV3-2), the J gene TRBJ2-2; 7 bases fit TRBD2. The J segment lost 5 bases and the V segment lost 1 base, leaving 1 base of the junction unmatched. Germline CDR1 and CDR2: LGHDT and YNNKEL (reference sequence). The length of the CDR3 is 14 residues. CDR3 bases: TGTGCCAGCAGCCAAGGGGGGGGAACCGGGGAGCTGTTTTTT. Encoded protein: CASSQGGGTGELFF.

This chain connects TRBV3-1 (or the pseudogene TRBV3-2) to TRBJ1-5; D is unclear. CDR1 is LGHDT and CDR2 is YNNKEL in the germline V gene (reference sequence). The CDR3 sequence is 15 residues long. The V end lost 0 bases, the J end lost 6 bases, and 12 bases lay between the germline ends. The DNA of the CDR3 is TGTGCCAGCAGCCAAGATTTCAGTGGAGGTCAGCCCCAGCATTTT. Its translation is CASSQDFSGGQPQHF.

The CDR3 bases are TGTGCCTGGAGCCTGGGGGGGAACACTGAAGCTTTCTTT. As protein: CAWSLGGNTEAFF. The chain couples TRBV30 to TRBJ1-1; the D gene is possibly TRBD1 (5 bases). This CDR3 is built from 13 residues. Germline loops: CDR1 GTSNPN, CDR2 SVGIG (reference sequence). The V end lost 3 bases, the J end lost 1 base, and 9 bases lay between the germline ends.

This rearrangement joins TRBV9 to TRBJ2-1, with 7 bases that match TRBD2. Trimming removed 3 bases from V and 7 bases from J; junction bases left unmatched: 13. In germline, CDR1 is SGDLS, CDR2 YYNGEE. This CDR3 contains 16 residues. The CDR3 DNA follows: TGTGCCAGCAGCGCCCCCCGGAGTGTAGCGGGTAATGAGCAGTTCTTC. This codes for CASSAPRSVAGNEQFF.

This clone has only one observation. V usage is TRBV11-2 and J usage is TRBJ1-2, with 11 bases matching TRBD1. Germline CDR1 is SGHAT and CDR2 is FQNNGV. The CDR3 has 15 amino acids. Germline trimming cut 5 bases from V and 4 bases from J; bases unmatched to any gene: 6. The CDR3 DNA sequence: TGTGCCAGCAGCACCTCGGGACAGGGGGGCTATGGCTACACCTTC. It encodes CASSTSGQGGYGYTF. The entire variable domain, with the rest obtained from reference TRBV11-2 and TRBJ1-2, is as follows: EAGVAQSPRYKIIEKRQSVAFWCNPISGHATLYWYQQILGQGPKLLIQFQNNGVVDDSQLPKDRFSAERLKGVDSTLKIQPAKLEDSAVYLCASSTSGQGGYGYTFGSGTRLTVV.